Below, one T cell receptor (beta chain) is given with its context. Antigen specificity is unknown. This record belongs to a study of CD4+ T cells in melanoma. The germline gives CDR1 SGHTA, CDR2 FQGTGA. The CDR3 contains 14 residues. Trimming took 2 bases from V and 2 from J, leaving 8 bases between them. The study's findings and limits: Diverse differentiation states were reported for melanoma neoantigen-specific CD4+ T cells. A reported correlation linked neoantigen-specific CD4+ T cells to CD8+, macrophage and B cell function.

Clones were sequenced by immunoSEQ multiplex PCR, and TCRdb holds only the in-frame ones, with some missing. The sample includes 20,000 to 25,000 clones, roughly 80% of them seen just once. What was sequenced was cells from a culture (not recorded whether cultured in vitro). The TCR was taken from a human donor with melanoma. This sequence joins TRBV7-3 and TRBJ2-3; D is undetermined. CDR3 bases: TGTGCCAGCAGCTTAGGGCCGTCCACAGATACGCAGTATTTT. Its protein product is CASSLGPSTDTQYF. Variable domain in full (rest from reference TRBV7-3 and TRBJ2-3): GAGVSQTPSNKVTEKGKYVELRCDPISGHTALYWYRQSLGQGPEFLIYFQGTGAADDSGLPNDRFFAVRPEGSVSTLKIQRTERGDSAVYLCASSLGPSTDTQYFGPGTRLTVL.